The sequence of this T cell receptor (beta chain) was determined in a study of OX40 agonist ivuxolimab in advanced cancers. Regarding the complete study: Ivuxolimab was an agonistic, fully human IgG2 monoclonal antibody directed against OX40 (CD134), a costimulatory receptor. Intravenous ivuxolimab was administered to patients every 2 weeks at six dose levels: 0.01, 0.1, 0.3, 1.5, 3 and 10 mg/kg. Among the roughly 52 dose-escalation patients, roughly 20 had hepatocellular carcinoma, some 15 melanoma, 9 renal cell carcinoma and 9 head and neck cancer. In the dose-escalation cohort, nearly 85% of patients were male, and the mean age was roughly 56 years with a range of about 23 to 79. Patients were allowed to have had prior anti-PD-1, anti-PD-L1 or anti-CTLA-4 therapy, and 40% of the dose-escalation patients had previously received checkpoint inhibitors. Partial responses occurred in three dose-escalation patients, of whom one had hepatocellular carcinoma and two had cutaneous melanoma. The point of sequencing TCRbeta in the periphery was to test whether ivuxolimab changed TCR sequence diversity and drove clonal T-cell expansion. The paper describes the monotherapy dose-escalation part (N = 52 patients) of the phase I trial of ivuxolimab.

To sequence the TCRbeta CDR3 region, genomic DNA was isolated from the sorted cells. The immunoSEQ Assay was used to sequence the TCRbeta CDR3 regions. TCRdb mirrors the immuneACCESS table, restricted to in-frame sequences. Some clones are absent from its copies; in checked studies, under half trace to an unresolved V gene, and the reason for the others is unknown. The sample includes about 66,000 clones, with 91% observed a single time. About 0.31% of the sample rests with the top ten. Points the paper makes about the study in general: After ivuxolimab, CD8+ T cells had more expanded clones than CD4+ T cells on average. Low levels of normalized T-cell clonal expansion were also shown by some nonresponding patients. Partial responders in the 0.1-3.0 mg/kg groups had among the lowest normalized peripheral clonal expansion, especially among CD8+ T cells. At doses of 0.1 to 3.0 mg/kg, clonal expansion of both CD4+ and CD8+ T cells in blood was seen between baseline and week 6. Antigen specificity was not determined for the clonally expanded peripheral T cells.

The trial excluded patients who had a history of autoimmune disease or who were on systemic immunosuppression. Peripheral blood for TCR sequencing was collected from all dose cohorts at baseline, on cycle 4 day 1, and on cycle 7 day 1. The samples were taken from a phase I, first-in-human, multicenter, open-label dose-escalation trial of ivuxolimab. The trial enrolled adults with locally advanced or metastatic head and neck squamous cell, hepatocellular, melanoma or renal cell carcinoma. Before TCR sequencing, CD4+ and CD8+ T cells were separately sorted from peripheral blood. On this clone: The antigen it binds to is not known. No base quality information exists; no much larger clone differs at one position.

Including the terminal cysteine and phenylalanine, the CDR3 comprises 11 residues. The only DNA kept is the CDR3, 33 bases in frame from the first base. Sample: CD4+ or CD8+ T cells sorted from blood, taken in a trial of the OX40 agonist ivuxolimab. The sequence derives from an adult with an advanced solid tumor such as melanoma, head and neck, liver or kidney cancer. This chain is built from TRBV21-1 and TRBJ2-7. TRBV21-1 is shown as a pseudogene. This receptor has the CDR3 CASSYLHEQYF. The nucleotide sequence reads TGTGCCAGCAGTTACCTTCACGAGCAGTACTTC.